This T cell receptor (beta chain) was sequenced during a study of T cells in Graves' hyperthyroidism and ophthalmopathy. This clonotype was counted a few times. The CDR3 regions of TCR beta were amplified from RNA transcripts. In the first-round RT-PCR of the TCR CDR3, the HTBI primer set was used. TCRdb reanalysed the multiplex PCR reads using MiXCR and keeps one entry per CDR3 protein. The table has 560,000 or so distinct CDR3 sequences, roughly 21% seen once. This CDR3 region has 15 residues. Trimming cost V 6 bases and J 6 bases; bases outside gene matches: 7. Germline lookup yields CDR1 SEHNR and CDR2 FQNEAQ (reference sequence).

This clonotype originated in a man aged 35 to 55 with Graves' ophthalmopathy. The chain uses TRBV7-9 and TRBJ2-7; 14 bases are a match to TRBD2. Sequences were obtained from blood. The CDR3: CASRRLAGGPSEQYF. In nucleotides, the CDR3 is TGTGCCAGCAGACGACTAGCGGGAGGGCCGAGCGAGCAGTACTTC.